One and the same sample provided the 14 T cell receptor beta chains below, sequenced in a study of cytomegalovirus exposure and HLA in healthy donors. Use of 60 Vbeta and 13 Jbeta primers characterized the PCR. TCRdb keeps only in-frame clones here, not all; method: immunoSEQ multiplex PCR. The table lists roughly 140,000 clones, 80% of them singletons, with 4.5% in the top ten. The sequencing sample was made of PBMCs. The receptors come from a man aged 40-50 years in good health and CMV-seronegative.

The chain joins TRBV28 to TRBJ2-6; TRBD1 agrees at 7 bases. Germline CDR1 reads MDHEN; CDR2 reads SYDVKM. The CDR3 is 16 amino acids. V was pared by 6 bases and J by 2 bases, with 7 bases of the junction left unmatched. This CDR3 is CASSQGGAPGANVLTF. The CDR3 DNA reads as TGTGCCAGCAGCCAAGGGGGCGCCCCTGGGGCCAACGTCCTGACTTTC. Full variable domain (missing parts from reference TRBV28 and TRBJ2-6): DVKVTQSSRYLVKRTGEKVFLECVQDMDHENMFWYRQDPGLGLRLIYFSYDVKMKEKGDIPEGYSVSREKKERFSLILESASTNQTSMYLCASSQGGAPGANVLTFGAGSRLTVL.

The gene calls are TRBV27 and TRBJ2-7; 8 positions agree with TRBD2. Germline CDR1 reads MNHEY; CDR2 reads SMNVEV (reference sequence). This CDR3 contains 15 residues. Trimming removed 5 bases from V and 5 bases from J; junction bases left unmatched: 11. In DNA form, the CDR3 reads TGTGCCAGCAGTCCTCTAGCGGGTCCGGGGAACGAGCAGTACTTC. Amino acids: CASSPLAGPGNEQYF.

V usage is TRBV27 and J usage is TRBJ2-1; 9 bases are shared with TRBD2. Germline values: CDR1 MNHEY, CDR2 SMNVEV (reference sequence). The J segment lost 0 bases and the V segment lost 7 bases, leaving 4 bases of the junction unmatched. The CDR3 contains 15 residues. The CDR3 spells CASKNSGGSYNEQFF. For the CDR3, the DNA is TGTGCCAGCAAAAATAGCGGGGGCTCCTACAATGAGCAGTTCTTC.

This clone was observed at least ten times. This rearrangement joins TRBV19 to TRBJ1-5, with 8 nucleotides matching TRBD1. V lost 5 bases, J lost 5 bases, and 2 bases stayed unmatched. The CDR3 covers 13 residues. Germline CDR1 is LNHDA and CDR2 is SQIVND (reference sequence). The CDR3 sequence is CASSSGGHQPQHF. CDR3 sequence (DNA): TGTGCCAGTAGTTCAGGGGGCCATCAGCCCCAGCATTTT.

V is TRBV14 and J is TRBJ2-3; D not certain. Germline CDR1 and CDR2: SGHDN and FVKESK. The CDR3 sequence is 15 residues long. V gave up 3 bases and J gave up 2 bases, with 12 bases separating them. CDR3 sequence: CASSQSTTYTDTQYF. CDR3 nucleotides: TGTGCCAGCAGCCAGAGTACTACCTACACAGATACGCAGTATTTT.

This chain links TRBV6-1 with TRBJ1-1; tentative D call: TRBD1 (6 bases). The CDR3 runs 14 residues. Deletions cut 5 bases from V and 0 bases from J, with 10 bases between. The germline V gene encodes CDR1 MNHNS and CDR2 SASEGT. The CDR3 region is CASSSGTLNTEAFF. CDR3 coding DNA: TGTGCCAGCAGTTCCGGGACATTGAACACTGAAGCTTTCTTT.

This clone was seen a single time. Here the CDR3 DNA reads TGCGCCAGCAGCCCCCGGGACTACCTCTACACAGATACGCAGTATTTT. Protein sequence: CASSPRDYLYTDTQYF. This sequence joins TRBV5-1 and TRBJ2-3; 7 bases map to TRBD2. The germline V gene has CDR1 SGHRS and CDR2 YFSETQ. V gave up 4 bases and J gave up 2 bases; unmatched junction bases: 10. The CDR3 is 16 amino acids.

The chain combines TRBV19 with TRBJ2-3, with 10 bases that match TRBD2. V lost 4 bases, J lost 5 bases, and 9 bases stayed unmatched. This CDR3 comprises 16 residues. Germline V gene sequence: CDR1 LNHDA, CDR2 SQIVND (reference sequence). CDR3 in DNA: TGTGCCAGTAGTAAGATAGCGGGGGGCCGAGGAGATACGCAGTATTTT. Translated, it gives CASSKIAGGRGDTQYF.

The rearrangement uses TRBV19 and TRBJ2-1; 9 nucleotides align to TRBD2. Trimming took 2 bases from V and 9 from J; bases not matched to a gene: 8. Germline CDR1 reads LNHDA; CDR2 reads SQIVND (reference sequence). The CDR3 is made up of 15 amino acids. The CDR3 DNA is TGTGCCAGTAGTATAATGGCGGGGGGGCCTAGTGAGCAGTTCTTC. As protein: CASSIMAGGPSEQFF.

The chain employs TRBV5-1 and TRBJ2-5; TRBD1 might be the D (6 bases). Germline-derived CDR1 and CDR2 are SGHRS and YFSETQ. Trimming removed 4 bases at V and 1 base at J, with 17 bases between. The CDR3 has 16 amino acids. CDR3 bases: TGCGCCAGCAGCCCACTGGGGGACAAGGGCCAAGAGACCCAGTACTTC. Translation gives CASSPLGDKGQETQYF. Based on the CDR3 plus reference TRBV5-1 and TRBJ2-5, the full variable domain is KAGVTQTPRYLIKTRGQQVTLSCSPISGHRSVSWYQQTPGQGLQFLFEYFSETQRNKGNFPGRFSGRQFSNSRSEMNVSTLELGDSALYLCASSPLGDKGQETQYFGPGTRLLVL.

The J gene is TRBJ1-3, the V gene TRBV7-9; D call uncertain. V lost 4 bases and J lost 0, with 13 bases in between. The germline CDR1 and CDR2 sequences are SEHNR and FQNEAQ (reference sequence). This CDR3 is built from 16 residues. CDR3 in DNA: TGTGCCAGCAGCTATCCGGCCGGGAACTCTGGAAACACCATATATTTT. It translates to CASSYPAGNSGNTIYF.

This chain connects TRBV7-9 to TRBJ2-1; a possible D gene is TRBD2 (7 bases). The CDR3 is 16 amino acids. Germline assignment: CDR1 SEHNR and CDR2 FQNEAQ (reference sequence). Between the trimmed V and J ends, which lost 4 bases and 1 base, there was a span of 14 bases. CDR3 sequence reads: CASSWEGGGSYNEQFF. As DNA, the CDR3 is TGTGCCAGCAGCTGGGAAGGGGGGGGGTCCTACAATGAGCAGTTCTTC.

The genes are TRBV19 and TRBJ1-5, with D maybe TRBD1 (5 bases). Per germline, CDR1 LNHDA and CDR2 SQIVND (reference sequence). The length of the CDR3 is 13 residues. The V end lost 10 bases, the J end lost 1 base, and 11 bases lay between the germline ends. The CDR3 DNA reads TGTGCCACGGAGGGACGAAGCAATCAGCCCCAGCATTTT. Encoded protein: CATEGRSNQPQHF.

The rearrangement uses TRBV5-6 and TRBJ2-7, with unresolved D. There are 13 residues in the CDR3. Germline CDR1 and CDR2: SGHDT and YYEEEE. The V end was cut by 1 base, the J end by 2 bases, with 7 bases between. This CDR3 is CASSLSTAYEQYF. The CDR3 nucleotides are TGTGCCAGCAGCTTGTCTACAGCCTACGAGCAGTACTTC.